What follows are 26 T cell receptor beta chains derived from one specimen sequenced in a study of blood T cell repertoires in COVID-19. The data were produced by immunoSEQ multiplex PCR, yet TCRdb's version contains in-frame clones alone and is incomplete. The top ten clones hold just over 25% of a sample with more than 20,000 clones, 80% to 90% of them seen once. Specimen: peripheral blood. The origin of the receptors is a human donor with active COVID-19. The donor label of this sample is uncertain.

The CDR3 DNA follows: TGTGCCAGCAGTCCCCGGGGGAACCCCACGGGCGAGACCCAGTACTTC. It yields the protein CASSPRGNPTGETQYF. The chain recombines TRBV28 with TRBJ2-5; a weak D match, TRBD2 (6 bases). The germline gives CDR1 MDHEN, CDR2 SYDVKM. Trimming removed 5 bases at V and 5 bases at J, with 21 bases between. This CDR3 spans 16 amino acids.

The V gene is TRBV6-5, the J gene TRBJ2-1; D perhaps matches TRBD1 (5 bases). CDR1 is MNHEY and CDR2 is SVGAGI in the germline V gene. The CDR3 is 13 amino acids. Trimming pared 9 bases from V and 8 bases from J, leaving 17 bases between. The CDR3 is CARAMTVGHEQFF. CDR3 nucleotides: TGTGCCAGGGCAATGACAGTAGGGCATGAGCAGTTCTTC.

The chain has TRBV7-2 and TRBJ1-3; possibly TRBD1 for D (5 bases). This CDR3 has 15 residues. Germline values: CDR1 SGHTA, CDR2 FQGNSA. The ends were cut back, 6 bases at V and 2 bases at J, with 14 bases in the middle. The CDR3, as DNA: TGTGCCAGCAGTGCCCCGGGGGGGACTGGAAACACCATATATTTT. Residues: CASSAPGGTGNTIYF. Supplemented by reference TRBV7-2 and TRBJ1-3, the full variable domain reads GAGVSQSPSNKVTEKGKDVELRCDPISGHTALYWYRQSLGQGLEFLIYFQGNSAPDKSGLPSDRFSAERTGGSVSTLTIQRTQQEDSAVYLCASSAPGGTGNTIYFGEGSWLTVV.

The chain combines TRBV12-3 or TRBV12-4 with TRBJ1-4; a possible D gene is TRBD1 (5 bases). CDR3 length equals 13 residues. V shed 6 bases and J shed 2 bases, with 7 bases lying between them. This CDR3 is CASRGRTNEKLFF. CDR3 in DNA: TGTGCCAGCAGGGGGCGTACTAATGAAAAACTGTTTTTT.

The chain employs TRBV4-1 and TRBJ1-2; TRBD1 might be the D (6 bases). V dropped 1 base and J dropped 4 bases, with 28 bases sitting between them. This CDR3 has 20 residues. The germline gives CDR1 MGHRA, CDR2 YSYEKL. CDR3 region: CASSQVGSGGRFLKGYGYTF. The CDR3 coding sequence is TGCGCCAGCAGCCAAGTAGGGAGCGGGGGGCGCTTTTTGAAGGGCTATGGCTACACCTTC.

V is TRBV29-1 and J is TRBJ2-3, with 8 positions matching TRBD2. With 6 bases clipped from V and 1 base from J, the junction kept 9 bases outside the gene matches. Germline-derived CDR1 and CDR2 are SQVTM and ANQGSEA. This CDR3 has 15 residues. CDR3 coding DNA: TGCAGCGTCGACGGGGGACTAGGCGGCACAGATACGCAGTATTTT. Protein product: CSVDGGLGGTDTQYF.

J is TRBJ2-1 and V is TRBV13; 8 bases match TRBD2. The CDR3 is made up of 16 amino acids. Losses at the gene ends were 5 bases for V and 0 bases for J; bases not matched to a gene: 6. Germline V gives CDR1 PRHDT, CDR2 FYEKMQ (reference sequence). CDR3 DNA: TGTGCCAGCAGCACCGCGGGGGGCCCCTCCTACAATGAGCAGTTCTTC. Translating gives CASSTAGGPSYNEQFF.

V gene TRBV3-1 (or the pseudogene TRBV3-2) combines with J gene TRBJ2-2, with TRBD2 matching over 8 bases. Looked up from germline, CDR1 is LGHDT and CDR2 is YNNKEL (reference sequence). CDR3 size: 15 residues. J was trimmed by 3 bases and V by 5 bases; bases with no gene match: 5. This CDR3 reads CASSRLAPYTGELFF. For the CDR3, the DNA is TGTGCCAGCAGCAGACTAGCGCCCTACACCGGGGAGCTGTTTTTT.

J is TRBJ2-1 and V is TRBV7-2; D uncertain. Germline CDR1 and CDR2: SGHTA and FQGNSA. Trimming left V 1 base short and J 6 bases short, with 19 bases between. The CDR3 has 17 residues. CDR3 DNA sequence: TGTGCCAGCAGCTTAGAGGTCTTCGGTTACAGTGGCAATGAGCAGTTCTTC. It specifies CASSLEVFGYSGNEQFF. Combining the CDR3 with reference TRBV7-2 and TRBJ2-1 gives the whole variable domain GAGVSQSPSNKVTEKGKDVELRCDPISGHTALYWYRQSLGQGLEFLIYFQGNSAPDKSGLPSDRFSAERTGGSVSTLTIQRTQQEDSAVYLCASSLEVFGYSGNEQFFGPGTRLTVL.

The V gene is TRBV18, the J gene TRBJ2-1, with D possibly TRBD2 on 8 matching bases. Trimming left V 3 bases short and J 1 base short, with 16 bases between. The germline gives CDR1 KGHSH, CDR2 LQKENI. This CDR3 spans 17 amino acids. This CDR3 reads CASSPAGGLGSYNEQFF. The CDR3 DNA sequence: TGTGCCAGCTCACCGGCAGGGGGACTAGGGTCCTACAATGAGCAGTTCTTC.

The rearrangement links TRBV6-5 to TRBJ1-1; 8 bases are shared with TRBD1. V lost 7 bases to trimming and J lost 5 bases; unmatched junction nucleotides: 6. Germline V gene sequence: CDR1 MNHEY, CDR2 SVGAGI. The CDR3 sequence is 13 residues long. The CDR3 sequence is CASMWQGATEAFF. As DNA, the CDR3 is TGTGCCAGCATGTGGCAGGGGGCGACTGAAGCTTTCTTT.

This clone was recorded a few times. V and J are TRBV6-1 and TRBJ1-5; TRBD1 matches at 8 bases. The CDR3 runs to 17 residues. J was trimmed by 7 bases and V by 2 bases; bases with no gene match: 13. CDR1 is MNHNS, CDR2 SASEGT, per germline. CDR3 sequence (DNA): TGTGCCAGCAGTGAACAACCGACAGGGGAGGGAGGACAGCCCCAGCATTTT. Protein product: CASSEQPTGEGGQPQHF.

V gene TRBV7-8 combines with J gene TRBJ2-5, with 9 positions matching TRBD2. Trimming took 5 bases from V and 5 from J; bases not matched to a gene: 18. Germline values: CDR1 SGHVS, CDR2 FQNEAQ. The CDR3 is 18 amino acids. The CDR3 DNA sequence: TGTGCCAGCAGCCTGTTACCGGGTATAGCGGGAGATCGGGAGACCCAGTACTTC. Translation gives CASSLLPGIAGDRETQYF.

This clone was observed once. The chain couples TRBV5-1 to TRBJ2-5; D gene unclear. This CDR3 is 14 amino acids long. Germline V gene data show CDR1 as SGHRS and CDR2 as YFSETQ. V lost 4 bases and J lost 0, with 10 bases in between. The DNA of the CDR3 is TGCGCCAGCAGCCCGGGTTTGTACCAAGAGACCCAGTACTTC. Amino acid sequence: CASSPGLYQETQYF.

The chain employs TRBV7-2 and TRBJ2-7, with 11 bases aligning to TRBD2. Per the germline V gene, CDR1 is SGHTA and CDR2 is FQGNSA. The CDR3 contains 14 residues. V lost 5 bases and J lost 9; bases outside the gene matches: 9. CDR3 sequence reads: CASSLTSGALGQYF. The CDR3 nucleotides are TGTGCCAGCAGCCTGACTAGCGGGGCCCTCGGGCAGTACTTC.

This clone was seen a few times. The rearrangement links TRBV6-2 or TRBV6-3 to TRBJ2-3; D remains unclear. Trimming left V 4 bases short and J 0 bases short, with 8 bases between. The CDR3 is 14 residues long. Germline V CDR1 and CDR2: MNHEY, SVGEGT. This CDR3 is CASSWATSTDTQYF. As DNA, the CDR3 is TGTGCCAGCAGTTGGGCTACTAGCACAGATACGCAGTATTTT.

This chain uses TRBV7-2 with TRBJ2-1; TRBD1 is a possible D gene (6 bases). Germline values: CDR1 SGHTA, CDR2 FQGNSA. Trimming shortened V by 3 bases and J by 10 bases, and 16 bases separated the two germline ends. This CDR3 has 14 residues. This CDR3 reads CASSFQGSRREQFF. The CDR3 DNA follows: TGTGCCAGCAGCTTCCAGGGGTCTAGACGAGAGCAGTTCTTC.

The J gene is TRBJ2-2, the V gene TRBV5-6; 7 positions match TRBD2. Trimming took 1 base from V and 6 from J; bases not matched to a gene: 3. Germline values: CDR1 SGHDT, CDR2 YYEEEE. This CDR3 is 14 amino acids long. CDR3 region: CASSLWGGAGELFF. Here the CDR3 DNA reads TGTGCCAGCAGCTTGTGGGGGGGAGCCGGGGAGCTGTTTTTT.

The V call is TRBV28, the J call TRBJ1-3; 8 nucleotides agree with TRBD1. J lost 2 bases, V lost 2 bases, and 2 bases had no gene match. This CDR3 region has 15 residues. Germline loops: CDR1 MDHEN, CDR2 SYDVKM. The CDR3 nucleotides are TGTGCCAGCAGTTTACAGGGGGCGCCTGGAAACACCATATATTTT. This gives the protein CASSLQGAPGNTIYF.

This chain uses TRBV5-4 with TRBJ2-4, with 8 bases that match TRBD1. CDR1 is SGHNT and CDR2 is YYREEE in the germline V gene (reference sequence). V trimming: 4 bases; J trimming: 7 bases; junction bases outside the gene matches: 10. This CDR3 has 15 amino acids. As DNA, the CDR3 is TGTGCCAGCAGCCCGAACCGGGACAGGACTAACATTCAGTACTTC. Amino acid sequence: CASSPNRDRTNIQYF.

The J gene is TRBJ2-5, the V gene TRBV5-4, with 7 bases fitting TRBD2. CDR3 length equals 17 residues. Germline CDR1 is SGHNT and CDR2 is YYREEE (reference sequence). V was clipped by 4 bases and J by 4 bases; unmatched bases: 16. The CDR3 DNA reads TGTGCCAGCAGCCCCCCGGCGGATCGGGGGGTGGGAGAGACCCAGTACTTC. It is translated as CASSPPADRGVGETQYF.

The chain is built from TRBV5-1 and TRBJ1-1, with TRBD1 identical over 8 bases. Germline V gene data show CDR1 as SGHRS and CDR2 as YFSETQ. V was clipped by 3 bases and J by 8 bases; unmatched bases: 12. The CDR3 is 15 amino acids. The DNA for the CDR3 is TGCGCCAGCAGCTCCTCACCACCTACAGGGGGAGAAGCTTTCTTT. Its protein is CASSSSPPTGGEAFF.

V and J are TRBV5-1 and TRBJ2-1; a possible D gene is TRBD2 (7 bases). Germline V CDR1 and CDR2: SGHRS, YFSETQ. The CDR3 runs 15 residues. V was cut by 0 bases and J by 7 bases, with 14 bases left in between. The CDR3 here is CASSLEGGPHNEQFF. The CDR3 DNA reads TGCGCCAGCAGCTTGGAGGGGGGGCCGCATAATGAGCAGTTCTTC.

V is TRBV11-3 and J is TRBJ2-7; 9 positions match TRBD2. Germline V gene data show CDR1 as SGHNT and CDR2 as YENEEA. V lost 5 bases, J lost 7 bases, and 12 bases stayed unmatched. CDR3 length: 15 residues. The chain's CDR3 is CASSPSGGTLREQYF. CDR3 DNA sequence: TGTGCCAGCAGCCCGAGCGGGGGGACCCTTAGGGAGCAGTACTTC.

The rearrangement uses TRBV9 and TRBJ2-1; TRBD2 agrees at 7 bases. The CDR3 consists of 19 residues. Unmatched junction bases numbered 23, after V lost 5 bases and J lost 6 bases. Per the germline V gene, CDR1 is SGDLS and CDR2 is YYNGEE. The CDR3: CASSRWSERDIFRFNEQFF. In DNA form, the CDR3 reads TGTGCCAGCAGTCGATGGTCCGAGCGGGATATCTTTAGGTTCAATGAGCAGTTCTTC.

This clone was seen a few times. This chain links TRBV7-6 with TRBJ1-6; D unresolved. This CDR3 has 16 residues. With 5 bases removed from V and 0 bases from J, the gap between germline ends came to 11 bases. Germline-derived CDR1 and CDR2 are SGHVS and FNYEAQ. CDR3 protein: CASSLTEGSYNSPLHF. CDR3 sequence (DNA): TGTGCCAGCAGCCTGACGGAGGGCTCCTATAATTCACCCCTCCACTTT. The full variable domain, completed using reference TRBV7-6 and TRBJ1-6, is GAGVSQSPRYKVTKRGQDVALRCDPISGHVSLYWYRQALGQGPEFLTYFNYEAQQDKSGLPNDRFSAERPEGSISTLTIQRTEQRDSAMYRCASSLTEGSYNSPLHFGNGTRLTVT.